The 4 T cell receptor beta chains below all came from one sample that was sequenced in a study of T cell responses to AZD1222 COVID-19 vaccine. Clones were sequenced by immunoSEQ multiplex PCR, and TCRdb holds only the in-frame ones, with some missing. This repertoire shows about 49,000 clones, more than 60% found once; its top ten account for 20%. This specimen was peripheral blood, taken on day 0 of MenACWY control vaccination. These receptors originate from an adult in good health.

The J gene is TRBJ1-6, the V gene TRBV5-1, with D hard to call. This CDR3 has 14 amino acids. Germline V gene data show CDR1 as SGHRS and CDR2 as YFSETQ. Trimming took 5 bases from V and 10 from J, leaving 16 bases between them. The CDR3 region has the DNA TGCGCCAGCAGTATGATCGGGAAAGGATCACCCCTCCACTTT. As protein: CASSMIGKGSPLHF.

V gene TRBV4-2 combines with J gene TRBJ1-2; TRBD1 matches at 11 bases. The V gene's germline CDR1 is LGHNA and CDR2 YNFKEQ. V was pared by 3 bases and J by 7 bases, with 7 bases of the junction left unmatched. The CDR3 length is 15 residues. The CDR3 sequence is CASSQLGQGVRGYTF. CDR3 in DNA: TGTGCCAGCAGCCAGTTGGGACAGGGGGTTCGTGGCTACACCTTC.

This clone showed up just a few times. The chain carries TRBV19 and TRBJ1-6, with a weak D call TRBD1 (5 bases). Trimming pared 7 bases from V and 9 bases from J, leaving 16 bases between. Germline values: CDR1 LNHDA, CDR2 SQIVND (reference sequence). The CDR3 extends over 14 amino acids. This CDR3 is CASTGSMGGSPLHF. DNA for the CDR3: TGTGCCAGTACAGGTAGTATGGGGGGTTCACCCCTCCACTTT.

The CDR3 loop is CASNPGQAIAYTF. The CDR3 DNA follows: TGTGCCAGCAACCCGGGACAGGCGATTGCCTACACCTTC. This chain uses TRBV5-6 with TRBJ1-2, with TRBD1 matching over 8 bases. Germline V lookup: CDR1 SGHDT, CDR2 YYEEEE. V lost 6 bases and J lost 10; bases outside the gene matches: 11. The CDR3 covers 13 residues.